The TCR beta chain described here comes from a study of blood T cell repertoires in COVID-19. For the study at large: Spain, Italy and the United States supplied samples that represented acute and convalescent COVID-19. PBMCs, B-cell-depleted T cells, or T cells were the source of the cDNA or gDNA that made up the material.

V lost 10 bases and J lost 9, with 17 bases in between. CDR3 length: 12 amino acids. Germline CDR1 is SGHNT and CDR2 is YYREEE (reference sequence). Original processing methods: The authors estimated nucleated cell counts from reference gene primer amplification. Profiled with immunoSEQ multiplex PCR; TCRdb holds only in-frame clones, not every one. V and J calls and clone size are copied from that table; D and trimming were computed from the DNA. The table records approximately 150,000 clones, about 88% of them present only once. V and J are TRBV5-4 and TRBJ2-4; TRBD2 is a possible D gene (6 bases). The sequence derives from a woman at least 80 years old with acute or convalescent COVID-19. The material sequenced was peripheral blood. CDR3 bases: TGTGCCTTTGGTACCACCGGGAGCATTCAGTACTTC. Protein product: CAFGTTGSIQYF. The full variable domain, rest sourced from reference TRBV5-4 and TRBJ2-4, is ETGVTQSPTHLIKTRGQQVTLRCSSQSGHNTVSWYQQALGQGPQFIFQYYREEENGRGNFPPRFSGLQFPNYSSELNVNALELDDSALYLCAFGTTGSIQYFGAGTRLSVL.